This is a list of T cell receptor beta chains from one sample in a study of control samples from healthy donors and cancer patients. TCRdb's copy holds only in-frame clones and misses some; the assay was immunoSEQ multiplex PCR. The sample records roughly 120,000 clones, 93% being singletons. Sequences were obtained from blood. These receptors were collected from a man aged 25 to 45 in good health. CDR3s include the opening cysteine and the closing phenylalanine or tryptophan.

TRBV5-1 CASSPGWVTDTQYF
TRBV4-1 CASSQGISEQFF
TRBV2 CASSDGGVNYGYTF
TRBV20-1 CSVGQETQYF
TRBV19 CASAATATNEKLFF
TRBV2 CASSYRDENQPQHF
TRBV27 CASSYSGTGELFF
TRBV28 CASSLRGDTEAFF
TRBV6-1 CASSERHLNRIYNQPQHF
TRBV11-2 CASSSRSGGDTDTQYF
TRBV28 CASSRRVDLAKNIQYF
TRBV5-5 CASSLATVGGSYNEQFF
TRBV4-2 CASSQGGTDANYGYTF
TRBV20-1 CSASQGREKLFF
TRBV9 CASSVATRGPSGNTIYF
TRBV5-1 CASSDPRYGVSETQYF
TRBV24-1 CATSVSQTYGYTF
TRBV5-4 CASSLTSNTGELFF
TRBV5-1 CASSFTSGGPLEQYF
TRBV28 CASSFPGNLRDRGDEKLFF
TRBV18 CASSPDSSYGYTF
TRBV5-6 CASSLPGQTNSPLHF
TRBV3-1/TRBV3-2 CASSHGTSILAYGYTF
TRBV29-1 CSVDSTGNYGYTF
TRBV28 CASSLEQMGNQPQHF
TRBV14 CASSSFSREKLFF
TRBV28 CASRLGVGGYTF
TRBV5-6 CASSLAGYDTQYF